This TCR beta chain was identified during a study of early T cells in non-severe SARS-CoV-2 infection (TCRdb year 2021). In terms of the full investigation: Because TCR sequencing relied on bulk RNA taken from unsorted whole blood, pairing of alpha and beta chains was not possible.

Receptor libraries were prepared by 5' RACE. Sequencing used a NextSeq 500. Unique molecular identifiers were attached to individual cDNA molecules in the TCR library protocol so that sequencing error and PCR bias could be corrected. Sequencing covered both TCR alpha and beta chains, and within each sample the abundances of alpha and beta sequences were tightly co-correlated. The paper's processing steps were these. Decombinator V4 was used to annotate the V gene, J gene and CDR3 of the TCR sequences. Expanded TCRs were defined as changing significantly between any two time points under a Poisson model with p below 0.0001. TCR abundances were normalised to the total number of TCRs sequenced per sample and were expressed as counts per million. MAIT TCRs were defined by TRAV1-2 paired with TRAJ12, TRAJ20 or TRAJ33, and iNKT TCRs by TRAV10 paired with TRAJ18. A search of VDJdb, accessed on 1 November 2021, was run for TCRs annotated to CMV, EBV and SARS-CoV-2, with TCRs annotated for multiple antigens excluded. Using fastp trimming at Q25 and MiXCR clonotype assembly, TCRdb reanalyzed the public sequencing data and kept in-frame beta chains. Each entry merges the rows of one CDR3 protein and shows their most common DNA and genes. In this record, the V and J calls reflect TCRdb's handling and not the investigators' own analysis. This sample has tens of thousands of distinct CDR3 sequences in its table, and roughly 5.9% of those were observed once. The ten top clones hold roughly 26% of the sample.

General study outcomes and caveats: VDJdb matching was skewed toward anti-spike CD8 responses and likely underestimated virus-specific expansions by missing private and CD4 specificities.

The study was a case-control design nested within a healthcare worker cohort in London, UK, with weekly nasopharyngeal swab PCR tests and blood sampling. Between 23 and 31 March 2020, the week of the UK lockdown, healthcare workers were enrolled and then followed up weekly for as long as 16 weeks. CDR3 length: 14 amino acids, cysteine to phenylalanine. Only CDR3 DNA is held: 42 bases, read in frame from base 1. The V and J ends are trimmed by 10 bases and 9 bases, leaving 22 bases between them. The germline V gene (reference sequence) yields LNHDA for CDR1 and SQIVND for CDR2. In this sample, this clonotype turned up many times. Which antigen it targets is not known. Per-base qualities were not stored, and no clone one base away is much larger.

The material sequenced was whole blood. The rearrangement joined TRBV19 to TRBJ2-1; a tentative D match to TRBD2 spans 6 bases. This TCR derives from an adult who was a healthcare worker with PCR-confirmed SARS-CoV-2 infection or an uninfected control (not recorded which). The DNA sequence is given as TGTGCCACTCGGCGGGGCTCCCGTGGGGCTGAGCAGTTCTTC. Its amino acids are CATRRGSRGAEQFF.